Listed here are 8 T cell receptor beta chains from one sample, sequenced in a study of long-term antiretroviral therapy in people with HIV. The assay used was immunoSEQ (version v3.0), run at survey level. Profiling relied on immunoSEQ multiplex PCR, and the TCRdb table lists in-frame clones only, not all of them. The table records just over 20,000 clones, 65% to 80% of them present only once. The sample consisted of unsorted PBMCs, taken 4.1 years after starting antiretroviral therapy. The receptors shown here come from a woman aged 35 to 49 with HIV.

V gene TRBV10-3 combines with J gene TRBJ1-2, with D unresolved. The CDR3 has 12 amino acids. CDR1 and CDR2 from the germline V gene are ENHRY and SYGVKD. V was pared by 3 bases and J by 2 bases, with 4 bases between. CDR3 amino acids: CAISDTNYGYTF. CDR3 nucleotides: TGTGCCATCAGTGACACCAACTATGGCTACACCTTC.

The V gene is TRBV10-3, the J gene TRBJ2-1; the match to TRBD2 covers 8 bases. The CDR3 spans 15 residues. CDR1 is ENHRY and CDR2 is SYGVKD in the germline V gene. With V trimmed by 2 bases and J by 1 base, 1 base remained unmatched. The CDR3 loop reads CAISEKRESYNEQFF. Written as DNA, the CDR3 is TGTGCCATCAGTGAGAAGCGGGAGTCCTACAATGAGCAGTTCTTC.

The sample holds one count of this clone. The V and J genes are TRBV5-6 and TRBJ1-2; 8 bases line up with TRBD1. The CDR3 runs 16 residues. Trimming removed 0 bases from V and 5 bases from J; junction bases left unmatched: 9. CDR1 SGHDT and CDR2 YYEEEE come from the germline V gene. In nucleotides, the CDR3 is TGTGCCAGCAGCTTGGGACAGGGGCGCCGGGTGTATGGCTACACCTTC. Protein product: CASSLGQGRRVYGYTF.

The V and J genes are TRBV2 and TRBJ1-5, with D unclear. Trimming pared 6 bases from V and 3 bases from J, leaving 12 bases between. Per the germline V gene, CDR1 is SNHLY and CDR2 is FYNNEI. The CDR3 covers 14 residues. The CDR3 spells CASRGGFHNQPQHF. CDR3 in DNA: TGTGCCAGCAGGGGAGGGTTTCACAATCAGCCCCAGCATTTT.

This chain joins TRBV10-3 and TRBJ2-1; 8 bases agree with TRBD1. The CDR3 is 15 residues long. J gave up 4 bases and V 3 bases, and 5 bases lay outside the gene matches. Per germline, CDR1 ENHRY and CDR2 SYGVKD. The CDR3 is CAISDRTGQYNEQFF. The CDR3 DNA sequence: TGTGCCATCAGTGATCGGACAGGGCAATACAATGAGCAGTTCTTC.

The CDR3 loop is CASSLFAGATYEQYF. The CDR3 DNA is TGTGCCAGCAGCTTATTTGCAGGGGCAACCTACGAGCAGTACTTC. This chain joins TRBV7-2 and TRBJ2-7; the D gene is possibly TRBD1 (6 bases). The CDR3 totals 15 residues. The germline CDR1 and CDR2 sequences are SGHTA and FQGNSA. V was shortened by 2 bases and J by 2 bases, with 13 bases between the two germline ends.

The chain is built from TRBV6-1 and TRBJ1-2; weak D call: TRBD1 (5 bases). Per germline, CDR1 MNHNS and CDR2 SASEGT. This CDR3 has 18 amino acids. Trimming took 1 base from V and 4 from J, leaving 22 bases between them. This CDR3 is CASSEEMRAFGTGYGYTF. The CDR3 DNA sequence: TGTGCCAGCAGTGAAGAGATGAGGGCCTTCGGGACGGGCTATGGCTACACCTTC.

The chain combines TRBV5-6 with TRBJ2-3; the D gene is possibly TRBD1 (5 bases). Germline V lookup: CDR1 SGHDT, CDR2 YYEEEE. The V and J ends lost 4 bases and 1 base respectively, with 7 bases between them. The CDR3 extends over 13 amino acids. The CDR3 is CASSPTGTDTQYF. DNA for the CDR3: TGTGCCAGCAGCCCGACAGGCACAGATACGCAGTATTTT.